This is a list of T cell receptor beta chains from one sample in a study of T cell responses to AZD1222 COVID-19 vaccine. The assay was immunoSEQ multiplex PCR, and TCRdb's table has in-frame clones only and misses some. The table includes just over 150,000 clones, 75% to 90% detected once. The sample consisted of peripheral blood, taken after recovery from COVID-19. The receptor source for this set is an adult who had recovered from COVID-19. CDR3s include the opening cysteine and the closing phenylalanine or tryptophan. Fields, in order: D gene, V gene, J gene, clone size, CDR3 DNA, CDR3 protein. A D gene is named only where the DNA matches it firmly. Clone size, where shown, is once, few, many, or a class for clones that have expanded.

>NA|TRBV19|TRBJ2-7|NA
TGTGCCAGTAGTATGCAGGGCGGGACCTACGAGCAGTACTTC
CASSMQGGTYEQYF
>NA|TRBV5-1|TRBJ1-1|NA
TGCGCCAGCAGCTGGCGGGGGGAGAACACTGAAGCTTTCTTT
CASSWRGENTEAFF
>NA|TRBV3-1/TRBV3-2|TRBJ1-5|NA
TGTGCCAGCAGCCAAGGAGATTCTCGGGGCAATCAGCCCCAGCATTTT
CASSQGDSRGNQPQHF
>NA|TRBV2|TRBJ1-2|few
TGTGCCAGCTGGGGCAGACGACATGGCTACACCTTC
CASWGRRHGYTF
>NA|TRBV7-8|TRBJ1-1|NA
TGTGCCAGCAGCCCTGGGACTCTTGAAGCTTTCTTT
CASSPGTLEAFF
>NA|TRBV7-2|TRBJ2-3|once
TGTGCCAGCAGCTCGGACGGAGGCACAGATACGCAGTATTTT
CASSSDGGTDTQYF
>NA|TRBV6-5|TRBJ1-6|NA
TGTGCCAGCAGCCAGGGCAGGGATTCACCCCTCCACTTT
CASSQGRDSPLHF
>NA|TRBV27|TRBJ2-3|NA
TGTGCCAGTCAAACGAGGAACACAGATACGCAGTATTTT
CASQTRNTDTQYF
>NA|TRBV5-1|TRBJ2-5|NA
TGCGCCAGCAGCTTGGAGGGAGCGGCGGGAGAGACCCAGTACTTC
CASSLEGAAGETQYF
>TRBD1|TRBV19|TRBJ1-4|NA
TGTGCCAGTAGTACCCGGACAGGGCGGCTTGAAAAACTGTTTTTT
CASSTRTGRLEKLFF